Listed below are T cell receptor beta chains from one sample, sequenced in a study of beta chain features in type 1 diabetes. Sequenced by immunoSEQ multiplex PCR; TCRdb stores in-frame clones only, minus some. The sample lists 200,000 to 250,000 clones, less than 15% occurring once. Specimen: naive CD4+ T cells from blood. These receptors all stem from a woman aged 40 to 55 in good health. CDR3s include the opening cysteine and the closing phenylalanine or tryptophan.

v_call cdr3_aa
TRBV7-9 CASSLRSGVGNTIYF
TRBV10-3 CAIINRQGRNLNEQFF
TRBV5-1 CASSPSGDRGSYNEQFF
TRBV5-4 CASSLDRSREYF
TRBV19 CASSVDRGNEQFF
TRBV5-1 CASSWGGSYEQYF
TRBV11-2 CASSLGDSPDQPQHF
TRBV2 CANRRGTSGVETQYF
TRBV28 CASSLYRGLGETQYF
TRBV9 CASSVEGYYGYTF
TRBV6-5 CASSLRWTGELFF
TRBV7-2 CASSRDRGPEQYF
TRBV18 CASSPRTGGEGYTF
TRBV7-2 CASSLYRDSGGQYQPQHF
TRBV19 CASSAGTLGTDTQYF
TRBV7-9 CASSSQGTQPQHF
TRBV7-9 CASSLGTGLNYGYTF
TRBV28 CASSLWGGTAEAFF
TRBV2 CASSEDISYNSPLHF
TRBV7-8 CASSPNPGYTGELFF
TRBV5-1 CASSRLDTQYF
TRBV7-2 CASSLVGRREVTKNIQYF
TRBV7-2 CASSLTLRFYEQYF
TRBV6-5 CASSGRVATGELFF
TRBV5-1 CASSLVGAGNTDTQYF